A selection of T cell receptor beta chains follows, all from one sample in a study of cytomegalovirus exposure and HLA in healthy donors. Using immunoSEQ multiplex PCR, the repertoire was profiled, and TCRdb retains in-frame clones only, with some absent. This sample yields about 130,000 clones, of which around two thirds are seen a single time; around 4.5% belongs to the top ten. The source material was PBMCs. The source of these receptors is a man aged 18 to 30 in good health and CMV-seropositive. Both conserved end residues are part of each CDR3. The D gene is left open where the match is weak. Clone size is given for some rows only: seen once, a few or many times, or a class if the clone is expanded.

TRBV18	.	TRBJ1-2	13	few	CASSSGTKNGYTF	TGTGCCAGCTCATCCGGGACAAAGAATGGCTACACCTTC
TRBV5-1	.	TRBJ1-3	14	.	CASSLQGPGNTIYF	TGCGCCAGCAGCCTACAGGGACCTGGAAACACCATATATTTT
TRBV5-4	.	TRBJ1-4	14	few	CASSPLGTNEKLFF	TGTGCCAGCAGCCCCCTTGGCACTAATGAAAAACTGTTTTTT
TRBV6-1	TRBD1	TRBJ1-2	15	.	CASRTSGQGVYGYTF	TGTGCCAGCAGGACCTCCGGACAGGGTGTCTATGGCTACACCTTC
TRBV14	TRBD2	TRBJ2-1	21	once	CASSQVVGLILGTSGYNEQFF	TGTGCCAGCAGCCAAGTCGTCGGGCTTATCCTCGGGACTAGCGGTTACAATGAGCAGTTCTTC
TRBV5-6	TRBD1	TRBJ2-2	17	.	CASRPGTGGPLPGELFF	TGTGCCAGCAGACCCGGGACAGGGGGACCTCTCCCCGGGGAGCTGTTTTTT
TRBV29-1	TRBD1	TRBJ1-1	14	.	CSGTYRGENTEAFF	TGCAGCGGCACGTACAGGGGCGAAAACACTGAAGCTTTCTTT
TRBV28	.	TRBJ1-2	12	.	CASRGGTYGYTF	TGTGCCAGCCGAGGAGGGACCTATGGCTACACCTTC
TRBV21-1	.	TRBJ2-5	15	.	CASSLRTGTQETQYF	TGTGCCAGCAGCTTACGGACAGGCACCCAAGAGACCCAGTACTTC
TRBV7-9	.	TRBJ1-3	16	.	CASSLPGTPSGNTIYF	TGTGCCAGCAGCTTGCCCGGGACACCCTCTGGAAACACCATATATTTT
TRBV2	TRBD1	TRBJ2-7	14	.	CASIKRQGAYEQYF	TGTGCCAGCATTAAACGGCAGGGGGCCTACGAGCAGTACTTC
TRBV7-2	.	TRBJ1-2	15	.	CASSLVNGLNYGYTF	TGTGCCAGCAGCTTAGTAAACGGACTCAACTATGGCTACACCTTC
TRBV5-4	TRBD2	TRBJ2-5	15	.	CASSLVLAGQETQYF	TGTGCCAGCAGCTTGGTTCTAGCGGGTCAAGAGACCCAGTACTTC
TRBV5-6	TRBD1	TRBJ2-5	17	few	CASSPLGGQGFQETQYF	TGTGCCAGCAGCCCGTTGGGGGGACAGGGTTTCCAAGAGACCCAGTACTTC
TRBV6-5	TRBD2	TRBJ2-7	15	.	CASTQSGRAPNEQYF	TGTGCCAGCACCCAAAGCGGGAGAGCCCCTAACGAGCAGTACTTC
TRBV11-2	.	TRBJ2-5	13	.	CASSPKRGETQYF	TGTGCCAGCAGCCCTAAAAGGGGTGAGACCCAGTACTTC
TRBV28	TRBD1	TRBJ1-2	12	.	CASRGTADGYTF	TGTGCCAGCAGGGGGACAGCCGATGGCTACACCTTC
TRBV18	TRBD1	TRBJ1-5	15	.	CASSPGQGSNQPQHF	TGTGCCAGCTCACCGGGACAGGGAAGCAATCAGCCCCAGCATTTT
TRBV27	TRBD1	TRBJ2-1	13	.	CASSSWSDRVEFF	TGTGCCAGCAGTTCGTGGAGCGACAGGGTGGAGTTCTTC
TRBV6-5	.	TRBJ1-5	14	few	CASSSNEGLWAQHF	TGTGCCAGCAGTTCAAACGAGGGCCTCTGGGCCCAGCATTTT
TRBV11-2	.	TRBJ1-1	12	.	CASSYYREKAFF	TGTGCCAGCAGCTACTACAGGGAGAAGGCTTTCTTT
TRBV10-1	.	TRBJ1-1	13	once	CASSEAGSLEAFF	TGCGCCAGCAGTGAGGCCGGGTCCCTTGAAGCTTTCTTT
TRBV7-2	TRBD2	TRBJ2-3	15	.	CASRPSGGATDTQYF	TGTGCCAGCAGGCCTAGCGGGGGGGCCACAGATACGCAGTATTTT
TRBV6-5	TRBD1	TRBJ2-7	14	.	CASSYTRTGLEQYF	TGTGCCAGCAGTTACACAAGGACAGGGCTTGAGCAGTACTTC
TRBV21-1	.	TRBJ1-5	15	.	CASSPGTPHNQPQHF	TGTGCCAGCAGCCCTGGGACACCACACAATCAGCCCCAGCATTTT